A selection of T cell receptor beta chains follows, all from one sample in a study of blood T cell repertoires in COVID-19. TCRdb's copy holds only in-frame clones and misses some; the assay was immunoSEQ multiplex PCR. The table records about 320,000 clones, about 90% of them present only once. The specimen was PBMCs or T cells enriched from blood (not recorded which). Source of these receptors: a woman aged 30 to 39 who had recovered from COVID-19. Both conserved end residues are part of each CDR3. D genes are given only for firm matches.

J	length	D	V	DNA	CDR3
TRBJ1-3	18	TRBD1	TRBV11-2	TGTGCCAGCAGCCACAGGGGACAGACCCGCTTTACTGGAAACACCATATATTTT	CASSHRGQTRFTGNTIYF
TRBJ2-5	16	TRBD1	TRBV5-5	TGTGCCAGCAGCTTGGCCGGGACAGGGGGCTTTGAGACCCAGTACTTC	CASSLAGTGGFETQYF
TRBJ2-5	15	TRBD2	TRBV11-1	TGTGCCAGCAGCCCCCGAGCGGGGGGTAGCGAGACCCAGTACTTC	CASSPRAGGSETQYF
TRBJ1-6	13	TRBD1	TRBV27	TGTGCCAGCCGGACAGGGGATAATTCACCCCTCCACTTT	CASRTGDNSPLHF
TRBJ1-5	16	-	TRBV27	TGTGCCAGCAGTTTATCCGGGGGGCCAGGGGATCAGCCCCAGCATTTT	CASSLSGGPGDQPQHF
TRBJ2-1	17	TRBD2	TRBV4-1	TGCGCCAGCAGCCCAGGGTTGGGGGCTAGCGGGGGAAATGAGCAGTTCTTC	CASSPGLGASGGNEQFF
TRBJ1-1	15	-	TRBV14	TGTGCCAGCAGCCAAGACCTGTCGTTTTCGAGTGAAGCTTTCTTT	CASSQDLSFSSEAFF
TRBJ1-1	15	TRBD1	TRBV5-1	TGCGCCAGCAGCTTAAACAGGGGGCCCAACACTGAAGCTTTCTTT	CASSLNRGPNTEAFF
TRBJ1-1	14	-	TRBV9	TGTGCCAGCAGCGTAGCAATAGGGGTCACTGAAGCTTTCTTT	CASSVAIGVTEAFF
TRBJ1-5	16	TRBD1	TRBV18	TGTGCCAGCTCACCATGGGGACAGGGAGGCGATCAGCCCCAGCATTTT	CASSPWGQGGDQPQHF
TRBJ2-7	15	-	TRBV7-8	TGTGCCAGCAACCCCTATGGGACACGACCCTACGAGCAGTACTTC	CASNPYGTRPYEQYF
TRBJ2-3	17	-	TRBV2	TGTGCCAGCAGTGAAGCGGGGTCGGTAGCGGGCACAGATACGCAGTATTTT	CASSEAGSVAGTDTQYF
TRBJ2-3	15	TRBD2	TRBV7-3	TGTGCCAGCAGCTTAAGACTAGCGGGCACAGATACGCAGTATTTT	CASSLRLAGTDTQYF
TRBJ2-7	15	TRBD2	TRBV19	TGTGCCAGTAGTCCCCCCGGGACGGGAGGGCACGAGCAGTACTTC	CASSPPGTGGHEQYF